A single TCR beta chain is shown here with its context. Its antigen is unidentified. The sample originates from a study of cytomegalovirus exposure and HLA in healthy donors. The study, taken as a whole, reports: One variant, a missense change in DCLRE1C, was linked in a later analysis to TCR beta V- and J-gene trimming.

It was with 60 Vbeta and 13 Jbeta primers that the PCR ran. The table came from immunoSEQ multiplex PCR; TCRdb's copy has only in-frame clones and leaves some out. The sample shows about 160,000 clones, about 85% of them seen only once. CDR1 is MNHNS, CDR2 SASEGT, per germline. Trimming took 1 base from V and 0 from J, leaving 8 bases between them. CDR3 size: 15 residues. Source material: PBMCs. The receptor was isolated from a young man in good health and CMV-seropositive. The V and J genes are TRBV6-1 and TRBJ2-3; the D gene is possibly TRBD2 (5 bases). The CDR3 DNA reads as TGTGCCAGCAGTGAAGTCCTAGCTAGCACAGATACGCAGTATTTT. Amino acids: CASSEVLASTDTQYF.